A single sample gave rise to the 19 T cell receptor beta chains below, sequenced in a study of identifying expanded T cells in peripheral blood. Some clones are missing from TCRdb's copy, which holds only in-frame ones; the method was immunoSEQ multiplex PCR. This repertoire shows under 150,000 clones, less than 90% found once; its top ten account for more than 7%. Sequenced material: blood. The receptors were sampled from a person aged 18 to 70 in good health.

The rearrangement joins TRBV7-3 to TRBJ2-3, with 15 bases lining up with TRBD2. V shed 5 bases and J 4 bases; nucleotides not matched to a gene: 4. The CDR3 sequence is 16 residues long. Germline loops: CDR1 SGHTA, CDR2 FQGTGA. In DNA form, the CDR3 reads TGTGCCAGCAGCGGGACTAGCGGGAGGATCTCAGATACGCAGTATTTT. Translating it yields CASSGTSGRISDTQYF.

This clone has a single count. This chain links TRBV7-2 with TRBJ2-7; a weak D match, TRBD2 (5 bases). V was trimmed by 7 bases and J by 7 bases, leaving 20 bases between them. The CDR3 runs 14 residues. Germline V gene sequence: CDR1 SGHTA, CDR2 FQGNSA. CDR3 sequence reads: CASTQPVGTGEQYF. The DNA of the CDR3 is TGTGCCAGCACCCAGCCCGTGGGTACGGGAGAGCAGTACTTC.

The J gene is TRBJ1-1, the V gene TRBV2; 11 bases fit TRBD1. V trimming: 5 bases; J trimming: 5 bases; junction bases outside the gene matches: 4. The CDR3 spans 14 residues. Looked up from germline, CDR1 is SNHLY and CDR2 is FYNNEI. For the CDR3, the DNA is TGTGCCAGCAGTCGAGGGACAGGGGGTACTGAAGCTTTCTTT. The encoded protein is CASSRGTGGTEAFF.

The CDR3 DNA sequence: TGTGCCAGCTCTCCCGACAGGGGGCAAGGGGAGACCCAGTACTTC. This translates into CASSPDRGQGETQYF. The chain has TRBV18 and TRBJ2-5; 10 bases are a match to TRBD1. The CDR3 consists of 15 residues. Germline trimming cut 6 bases from V and 5 bases from J; bases unmatched to any gene: 9. Germline lookup yields CDR1 KGHSH and CDR2 LQKENI.

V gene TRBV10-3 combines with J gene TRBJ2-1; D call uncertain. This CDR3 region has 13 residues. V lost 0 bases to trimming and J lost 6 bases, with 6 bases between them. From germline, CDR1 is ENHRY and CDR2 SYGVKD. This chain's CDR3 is CAISESGRNEQFF. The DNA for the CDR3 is TGTGCCATCAGTGAGTCGGGCCGCAATGAGCAGTTCTTC.

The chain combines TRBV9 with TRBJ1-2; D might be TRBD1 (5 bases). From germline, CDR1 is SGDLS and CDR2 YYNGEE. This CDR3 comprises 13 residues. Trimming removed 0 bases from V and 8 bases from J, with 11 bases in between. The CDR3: CASSVVEGHGYTF. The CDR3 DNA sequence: TGTGCCAGCAGCGTAGTTGAGGGGCACGGCTACACCTTC.

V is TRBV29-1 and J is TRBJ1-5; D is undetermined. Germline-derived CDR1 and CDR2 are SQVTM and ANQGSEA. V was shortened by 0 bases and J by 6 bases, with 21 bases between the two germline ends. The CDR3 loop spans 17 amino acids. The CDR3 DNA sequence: TGCAGCGTTGAAGATACAATGGGAGACGGTATGGGTCAGCCCCAGCATTTT. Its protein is CSVEDTMGDGMGQPQHF.

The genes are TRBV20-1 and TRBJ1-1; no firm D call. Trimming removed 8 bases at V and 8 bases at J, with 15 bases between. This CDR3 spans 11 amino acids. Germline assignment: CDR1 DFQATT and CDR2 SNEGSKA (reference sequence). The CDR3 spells CSRQNNGEAFF. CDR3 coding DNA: TGCAGTAGGCAGAATAATGGGGAAGCTTTCTTT.

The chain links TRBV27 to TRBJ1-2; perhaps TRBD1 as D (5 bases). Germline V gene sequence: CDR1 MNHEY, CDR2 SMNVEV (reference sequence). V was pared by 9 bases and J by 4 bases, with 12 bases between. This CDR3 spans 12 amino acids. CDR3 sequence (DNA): TGTGCCAGTGGGGGGGTTGGCTATGGCTACACCTTC. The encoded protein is CASGGVGYGYTF.

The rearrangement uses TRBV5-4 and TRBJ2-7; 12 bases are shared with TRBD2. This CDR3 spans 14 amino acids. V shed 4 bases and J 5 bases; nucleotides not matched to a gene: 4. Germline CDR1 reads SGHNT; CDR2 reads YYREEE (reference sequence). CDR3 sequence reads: CASSPSGRVNEQYF. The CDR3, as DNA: TGTGCCAGCAGCCCTAGCGGGAGGGTCAACGAGCAGTACTTC.

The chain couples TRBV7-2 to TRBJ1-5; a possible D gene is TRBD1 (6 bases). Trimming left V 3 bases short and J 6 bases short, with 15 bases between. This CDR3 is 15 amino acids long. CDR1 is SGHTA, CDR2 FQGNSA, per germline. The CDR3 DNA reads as TGTGCCAGCAGCTTCACCGGGGGCATAGCTCAGCCCCAGCATTTT. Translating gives CASSFTGGIAQPQHF.

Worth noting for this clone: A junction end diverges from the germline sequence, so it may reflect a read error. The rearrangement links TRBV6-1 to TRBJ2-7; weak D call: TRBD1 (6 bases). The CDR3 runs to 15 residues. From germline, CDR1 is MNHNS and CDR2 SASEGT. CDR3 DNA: TGTGCCAGCAGTGAAGCGGGGGACATCGCCTACGCGCAGTACTTC. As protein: CASSEAGDIAYAQYF.

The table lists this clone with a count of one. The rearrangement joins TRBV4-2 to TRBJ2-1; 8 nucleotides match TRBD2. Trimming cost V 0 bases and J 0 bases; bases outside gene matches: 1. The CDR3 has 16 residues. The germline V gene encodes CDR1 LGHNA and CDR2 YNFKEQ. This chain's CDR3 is CASSQEAGASYNEQFF. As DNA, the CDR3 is TGTGCCAGCAGCCAAGAAGCGGGGGCCTCCTACAATGAGCAGTTCTTC.

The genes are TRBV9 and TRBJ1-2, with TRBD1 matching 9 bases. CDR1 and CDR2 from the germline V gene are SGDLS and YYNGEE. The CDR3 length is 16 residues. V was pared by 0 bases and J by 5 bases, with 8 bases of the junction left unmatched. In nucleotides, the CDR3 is TGTGCCAGCAGCGTAGTTTCCGGGACAGGGTGGTATGGCTACACCTTC. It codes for CASSVVSGTGWYGYTF. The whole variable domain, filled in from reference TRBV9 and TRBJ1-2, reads DSGVTQTPKHLITATGQRVTLRCSPRSGDLSVYWYQQSLDQGLQFLIQYYNGEERAKGNILERFSAQQFPDLHSELNLSSLELGDSALYFCASSVVSGTGWYGYTFGSGTRLTVV.

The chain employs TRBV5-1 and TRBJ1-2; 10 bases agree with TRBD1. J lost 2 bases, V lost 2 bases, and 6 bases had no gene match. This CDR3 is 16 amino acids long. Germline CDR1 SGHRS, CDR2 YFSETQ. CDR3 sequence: CASSFATGGGNYGYTF. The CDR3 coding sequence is TGCGCCAGCAGCTTCGCGACAGGGGGCGGAAACTATGGCTACACCTTC.

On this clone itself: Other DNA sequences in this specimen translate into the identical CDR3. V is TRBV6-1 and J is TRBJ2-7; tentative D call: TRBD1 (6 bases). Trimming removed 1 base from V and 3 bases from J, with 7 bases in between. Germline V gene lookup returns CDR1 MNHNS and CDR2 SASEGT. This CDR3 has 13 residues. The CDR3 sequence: CASSEDRVYEQYF. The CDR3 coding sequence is TGTGCCAGCAGTGAAGACAGGGTCTACGAGCAGTACTTC.

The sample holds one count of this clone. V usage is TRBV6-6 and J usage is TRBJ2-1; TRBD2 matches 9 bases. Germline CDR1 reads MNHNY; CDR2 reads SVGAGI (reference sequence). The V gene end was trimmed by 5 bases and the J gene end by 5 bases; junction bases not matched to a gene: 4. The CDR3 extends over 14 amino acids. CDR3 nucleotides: TGTGCCAGCAGTCTAGCGGGAAGGAACAATGAGCAGTTCTTC. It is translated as CASSLAGRNNEQFF.

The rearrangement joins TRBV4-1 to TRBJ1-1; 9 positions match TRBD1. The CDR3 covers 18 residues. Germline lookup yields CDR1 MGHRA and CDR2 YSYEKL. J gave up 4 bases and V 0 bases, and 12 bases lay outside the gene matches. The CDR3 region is CASSQETGTGFGGTEAFF. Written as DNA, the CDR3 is TGCGCCAGCAGCCAAGAAACCGGGACAGGGTTCGGAGGCACTGAAGCTTTCTTT.

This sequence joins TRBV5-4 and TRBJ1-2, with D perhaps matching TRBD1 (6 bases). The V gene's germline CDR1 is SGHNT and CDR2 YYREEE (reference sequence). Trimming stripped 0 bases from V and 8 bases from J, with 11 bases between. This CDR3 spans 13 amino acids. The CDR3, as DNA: TGTGCCAGCAGCTTGGCCGGCGGGGGCGGCTACACCTTC. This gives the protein CASSLAGGGGYTF.